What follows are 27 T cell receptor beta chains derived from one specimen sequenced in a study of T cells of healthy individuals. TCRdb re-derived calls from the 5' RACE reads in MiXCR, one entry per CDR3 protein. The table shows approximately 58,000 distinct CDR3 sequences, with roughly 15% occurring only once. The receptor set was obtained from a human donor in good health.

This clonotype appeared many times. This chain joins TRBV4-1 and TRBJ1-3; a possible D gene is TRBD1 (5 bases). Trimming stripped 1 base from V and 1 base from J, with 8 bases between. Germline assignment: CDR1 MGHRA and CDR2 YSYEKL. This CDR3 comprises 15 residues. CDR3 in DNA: TGCGCCAGCAGCCAAGGGAGGGGATCTGGAAACACCATATATTTT. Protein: CASSQGRGSGNTIYF.

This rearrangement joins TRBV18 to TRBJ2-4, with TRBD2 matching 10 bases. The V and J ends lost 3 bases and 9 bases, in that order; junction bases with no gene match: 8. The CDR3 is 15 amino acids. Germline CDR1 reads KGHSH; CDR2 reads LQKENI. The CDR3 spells CASSPSGLAKGIQYF. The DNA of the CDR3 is TGTGCCAGCTCACCGTCGGGACTAGCGAAAGGCATTCAGTACTTC.

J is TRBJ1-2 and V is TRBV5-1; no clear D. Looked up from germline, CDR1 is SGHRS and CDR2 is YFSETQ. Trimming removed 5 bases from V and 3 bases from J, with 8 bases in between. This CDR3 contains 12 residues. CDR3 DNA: TGCGCCAGCAGAGTGGATGACTATGGCTACACCTTC. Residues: CASRVDDYGYTF.

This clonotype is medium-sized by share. CDR3 region: CSANRDLGETQYF. In DNA form, the CDR3 reads TGCAGTGCTAACAGGGATCTTGGAGAGACCCAGTACTTC. The chain joins TRBV20-1 to TRBJ2-5; D perhaps matches TRBD1 (6 bases). The germline V gene has CDR1 DFQATT and CDR2 SNEGSKA (reference sequence). V was clipped by 4 bases and J by 4 bases, with 13 bases between them. The length of the CDR3 is 13 residues.

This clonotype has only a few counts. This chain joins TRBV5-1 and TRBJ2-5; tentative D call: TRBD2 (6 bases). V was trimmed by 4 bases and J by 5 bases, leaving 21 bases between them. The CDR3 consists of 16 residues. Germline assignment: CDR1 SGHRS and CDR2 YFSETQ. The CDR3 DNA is TGCGCCAGCAGCGGGGGACTGCGCTCGATGGATGAGACCCAGTACTTC. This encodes CASSGGLRSMDETQYF.

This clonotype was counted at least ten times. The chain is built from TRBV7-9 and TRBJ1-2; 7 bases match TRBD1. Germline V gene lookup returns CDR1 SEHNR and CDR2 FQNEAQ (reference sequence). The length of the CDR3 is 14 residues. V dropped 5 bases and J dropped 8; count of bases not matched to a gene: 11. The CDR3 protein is CASSPMEGAVGYTF. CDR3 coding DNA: TGTGCCAGCAGCCCAATGGAGGGGGCGGTAGGCTACACCTTC. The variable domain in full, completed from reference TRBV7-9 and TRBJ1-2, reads DTGVSQNPRHKITKRGQNVTFRCDPISEHNRLYWYRQTLGQGPEFLTYFQNEAQLEKSRLLSDRFSAERPKGSFSTLEIQRTEQGDSAMYLCASSPMEGAVGYTFGSGTRLTVV.

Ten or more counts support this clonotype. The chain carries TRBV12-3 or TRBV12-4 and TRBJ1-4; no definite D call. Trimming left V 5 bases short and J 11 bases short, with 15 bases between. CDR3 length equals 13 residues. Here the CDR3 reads CASSQIAENKLFF. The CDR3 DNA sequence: TGTGCCAGCAGTCAGATAGCGGAGAACAAACTGTTTTTT.

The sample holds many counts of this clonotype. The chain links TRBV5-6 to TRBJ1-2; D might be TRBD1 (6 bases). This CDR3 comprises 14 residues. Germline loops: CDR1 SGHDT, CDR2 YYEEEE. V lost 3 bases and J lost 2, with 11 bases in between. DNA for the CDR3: TGTGCCAGCAGCTCGACAGGTGACAACTATGGCTACACCTTC. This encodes CASSSTGDNYGYTF.

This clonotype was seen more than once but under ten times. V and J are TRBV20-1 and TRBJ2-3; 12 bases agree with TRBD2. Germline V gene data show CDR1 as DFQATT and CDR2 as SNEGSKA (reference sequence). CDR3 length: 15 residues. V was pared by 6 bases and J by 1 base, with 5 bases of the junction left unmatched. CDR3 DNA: TGCAGTGCGGCTAGCGGGGGGGCAGGCACAGATACGCAGTATTTT. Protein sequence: CSAASGGAGTDTQYF.

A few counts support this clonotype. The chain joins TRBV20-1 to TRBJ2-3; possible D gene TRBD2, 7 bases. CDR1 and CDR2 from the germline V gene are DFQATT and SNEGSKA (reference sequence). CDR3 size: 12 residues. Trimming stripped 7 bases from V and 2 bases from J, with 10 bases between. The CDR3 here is CSGGGATDTQYF. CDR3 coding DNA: TGCAGTGGAGGGGGGGCCACAGATACGCAGTATTTT.

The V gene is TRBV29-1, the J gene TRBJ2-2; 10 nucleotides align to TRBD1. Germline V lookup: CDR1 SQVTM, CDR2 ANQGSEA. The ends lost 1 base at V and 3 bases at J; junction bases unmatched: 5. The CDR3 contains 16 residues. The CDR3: CSVEGDRGRHTGELFF. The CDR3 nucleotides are TGCAGCGTTGAAGGGGACAGGGGACGGCACACCGGGGAGCTGTTTTTT.

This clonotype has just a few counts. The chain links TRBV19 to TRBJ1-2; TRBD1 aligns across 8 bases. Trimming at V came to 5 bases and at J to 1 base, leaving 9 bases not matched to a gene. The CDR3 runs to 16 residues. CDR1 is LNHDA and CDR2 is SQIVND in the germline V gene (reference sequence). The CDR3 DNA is TGTGCCAGTAGTCTGCCGGGACAGGAGATTAACTATGGCTACACCTTC. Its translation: CASSLPGQEINYGYTF.

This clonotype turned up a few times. CDR3 coding DNA: TGCAGTGCTAGAGATCAAAGGGAGGGTGGCAATCAGCCCCAGCATTTT. Residues: CSARDQREGGNQPQHF. The chain recombines TRBV20-1 with TRBJ1-5; D uncertain. V shed 0 bases and J shed 2 bases, with 14 bases lying between them. The germline CDR1 and CDR2 sequences are DFQATT and SNEGSKA (reference sequence). There are 16 residues in the CDR3.

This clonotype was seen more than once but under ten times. CDR3: CAWSGKGGENTIYF. DNA of the CDR3: TGTGCCTGGAGTGGAAAAGGGGGCGAAAACACCATATATTTT. The rearrangement links TRBV30 to TRBJ1-3; 7 bases are shared with TRBD1. Germline trimming cut 1 base from V and 6 bases from J; bases unmatched to any gene: 6. Per the germline V gene, CDR1 is GTSNPN and CDR2 is SVGIG (reference sequence). This CDR3 contains 14 residues.

The CDR3 DNA sequence: TGTGCCAGCAGCTTGGCCATTTCAACGGAGAACACCGGGGAGCTGTTTTTT. This encodes CASSLAISTENTGELFF. The V call is TRBV5-6, the J call TRBJ2-2; D not certain. V was shortened by 0 bases and J by 1 base, with 13 bases between the two germline ends. The CDR3 has 17 residues. CDR1 and CDR2 from the germline V gene are SGHDT and YYEEEE.

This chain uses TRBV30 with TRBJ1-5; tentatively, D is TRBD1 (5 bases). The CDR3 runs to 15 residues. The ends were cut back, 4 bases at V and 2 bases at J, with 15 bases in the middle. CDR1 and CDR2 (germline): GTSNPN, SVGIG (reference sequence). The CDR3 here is CAWNRGRDGNQPQHF. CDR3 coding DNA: TGTGCCTGGAATCGGGGCAGGGACGGCAATCAGCCCCAGCATTTT.

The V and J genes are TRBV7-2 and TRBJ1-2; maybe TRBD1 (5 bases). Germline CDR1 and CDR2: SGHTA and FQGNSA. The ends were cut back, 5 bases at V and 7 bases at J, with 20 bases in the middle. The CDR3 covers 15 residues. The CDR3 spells CASSSRDPAFGGYTF. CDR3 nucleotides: TGTGCCAGCAGCAGCCGGGACCCCGCCTTCGGTGGCTACACCTTC.

The DNA of the CDR3 is TGCAGCGTTGAAGGGGGGACAGGGGACCACACAGATACGCAGTATTTT. Translating it yields CSVEGGTGDHTDTQYF. The chain combines TRBV29-1 with TRBJ2-3; 10 bases align to TRBD1. The CDR3 is 16 residues long. Germline trimming cut 1 base from V and 2 bases from J; bases unmatched to any gene: 6. Germline V gene lookup returns CDR1 SQVTM and CDR2 ANQGSEA.

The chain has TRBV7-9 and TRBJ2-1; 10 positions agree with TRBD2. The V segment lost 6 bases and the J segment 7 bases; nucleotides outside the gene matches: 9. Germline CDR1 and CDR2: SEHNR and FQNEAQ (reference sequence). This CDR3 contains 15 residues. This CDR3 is CASRSAGGPGNEQFF. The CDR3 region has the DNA TGTGCCAGCAGGTCAGCGGGAGGGCCAGGGAATGAGCAGTTCTTC.

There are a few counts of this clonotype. CDR3 coding DNA: TGCGCCAGCAGCTTACAAACCGGGACAGGGGGTGAAAAACTGTTTTTT. As protein: CASSLQTGTGGEKLFF. The rearrangement links TRBV4-3 to TRBJ1-4; 11 bases match TRBD1. Losses at the gene ends were 5 bases for V and 7 bases for J; bases not matched to a gene: 9. In germline, CDR1 is LGHNA, CDR2 YSLEER. This CDR3 is built from 16 residues.

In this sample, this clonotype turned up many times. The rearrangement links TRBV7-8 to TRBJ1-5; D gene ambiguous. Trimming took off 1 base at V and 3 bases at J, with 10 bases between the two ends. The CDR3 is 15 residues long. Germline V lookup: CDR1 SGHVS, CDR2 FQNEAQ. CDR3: CASSLEVRLNQPQHF. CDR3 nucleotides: TGTGCCAGCAGCTTAGAGGTCCGACTCAATCAGCCCCAGCATTTT.

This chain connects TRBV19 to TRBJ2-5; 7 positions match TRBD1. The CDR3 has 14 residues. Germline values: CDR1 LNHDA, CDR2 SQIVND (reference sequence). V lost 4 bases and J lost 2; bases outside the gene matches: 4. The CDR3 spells CASSSARGQETQYF. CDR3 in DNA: TGTGCCAGTAGTAGTGCCAGGGGGCAAGAGACCCAGTACTTC.

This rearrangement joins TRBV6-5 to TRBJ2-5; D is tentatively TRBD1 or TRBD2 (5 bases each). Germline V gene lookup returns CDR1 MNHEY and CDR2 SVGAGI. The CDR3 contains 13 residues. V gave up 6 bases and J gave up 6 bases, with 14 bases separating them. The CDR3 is CASRSPGPKTQYF. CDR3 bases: TGTGCCAGCAGGTCCCCGGGACCTAAGACCCAGTACTTC.

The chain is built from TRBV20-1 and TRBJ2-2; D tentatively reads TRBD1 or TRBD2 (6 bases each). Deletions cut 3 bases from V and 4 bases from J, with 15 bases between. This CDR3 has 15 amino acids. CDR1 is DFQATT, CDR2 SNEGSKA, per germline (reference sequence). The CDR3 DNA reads TGCAGTGCTAGGGGGGGCCAATCTATCACCGGGGAGCTGTTTTTT. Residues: CSARGGQSITGELFF.

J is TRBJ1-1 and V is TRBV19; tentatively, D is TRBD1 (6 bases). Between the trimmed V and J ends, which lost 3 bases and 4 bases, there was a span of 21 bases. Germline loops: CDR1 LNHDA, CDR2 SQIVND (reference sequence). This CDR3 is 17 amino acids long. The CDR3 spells CASSIRRDRHSGTEAFF. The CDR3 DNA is TGTGCCAGTAGTATCCGGCGCGACAGGCACTCTGGCACTGAAGCTTTCTTT.

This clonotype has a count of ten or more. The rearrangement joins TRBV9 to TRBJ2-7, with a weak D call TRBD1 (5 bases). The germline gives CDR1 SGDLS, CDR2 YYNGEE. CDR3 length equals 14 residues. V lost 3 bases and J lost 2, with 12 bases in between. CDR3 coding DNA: TGTGCCAGCAGCGCCCGACAGAGCACCTACGAGCAGTACTTC. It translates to CASSARQSTYEQYF. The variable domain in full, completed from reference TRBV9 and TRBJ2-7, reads DSGVTQTPKHLITATGQRVTLRCSPRSGDLSVYWYQQSLDQGLQFLIQYYNGEERAKGNILERFSAQQFPDLHSELNLSSLELGDSALYFCASSARQSTYEQYFGPGTRLTVT.

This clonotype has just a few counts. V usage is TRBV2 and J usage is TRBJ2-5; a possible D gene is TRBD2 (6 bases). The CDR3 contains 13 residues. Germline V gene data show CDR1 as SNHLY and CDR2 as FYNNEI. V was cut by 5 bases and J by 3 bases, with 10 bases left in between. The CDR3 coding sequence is TGTGCCAGCAGTTCGGAGCGGGAAGAGACCCAGTACTTC. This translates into CASSSEREETQYF.